Shown below are 10 T cell receptor beta chains from a single sample sequenced in a study of blood T cell repertoires in COVID-19. Using immunoSEQ multiplex PCR, the repertoire was profiled, and TCRdb retains in-frame clones only, with some absent. Of roughly 200,000 clones listed, around 84% are singletons. The source material was peripheral blood. These receptors originate from a man older than 75 with acute or convalescent COVID-19.

V gene TRBV29-1 combines with J gene TRBJ2-1, with 7 bases fitting TRBD1. Germline V gene lookup returns CDR1 SQVTM and CDR2 ANQGSEA. The CDR3 is 12 amino acids. After removal of 6 bases from V and 10 bases from J, the junction contained 9 bases not matched to a gene. The CDR3 bases are TGCAGCGTGGATACAGGGGTATCCGAGCAGTTCTTC. Translation gives CSVDTGVSEQFF.

The chain combines TRBV6-6 with TRBJ1-5; 7 bases align to TRBD1. The germline CDR1 and CDR2 sequences are MNHNY and SVGAGI (reference sequence). Germline trimming cut 5 bases from V and 0 bases from J; bases unmatched to any gene: 4. The CDR3 loop spans 15 amino acids. CDR3 bases: TGTGCCAGCAGTGGTGGGACAGTTAGCAATCAGCCCCAGCATTTT. Protein product: CASSGGTVSNQPQHF.

The J gene is TRBJ2-1, the V gene TRBV7-2; tentatively, D is TRBD2 (5 bases). CDR3 length equals 15 residues. Germline V gene lookup returns CDR1 SGHTA and CDR2 FQGNSA. The germline V and J ends were trimmed by 5 bases and 3 bases, with 14 bases remaining between them. This CDR3 is CASSLSPGNYNEQFF. The DNA for the CDR3 is TGTGCCAGCAGCCTCTCCCCCGGGAACTACAATGAGCAGTTCTTC.

V usage is TRBV6-6 and J usage is TRBJ1-2; a possible D gene is TRBD1 (6 bases). Between the trimmed V and J ends, which lost 6 bases and 10 bases, there was a span of 15 bases. The CDR3 has 12 amino acids. The V gene's germline CDR1 is MNHNY and CDR2 SVGAGI (reference sequence). This CDR3 is CASSTGYWDYTF. The DNA for the CDR3 is TGTGCCAGCAGCACAGGGTATTGGGACTACACCTTC.

The gene calls are TRBV19 and TRBJ1-6; D may be TRBD1 (5 bases). The V gene's germline CDR1 is LNHDA and CDR2 SQIVND (reference sequence). This CDR3 spans 15 amino acids. The V and J ends lost 4 bases and 5 bases respectively, with 12 bases between them. In DNA form, the CDR3 reads TGTGCCAGTAGTAAGGACACGGACGATAATTCACCCCTCCACTTT. Translating it yields CASSKDTDDNSPLHF.

The chain joins TRBV4-1 to TRBJ2-3; D is unresolved. Germline V gene lookup returns CDR1 MGHRA and CDR2 YSYEKL. The V gene lost 4 bases and the J gene lost 5 bases, with 4 bases spanning the gap. This CDR3 region has 11 residues. In nucleotides, the CDR3 is TGCGCCAGCAGCCTCCAAGATACGCAGTATTTT. It is translated as CASSLQDTQYF.

The CDR3: CAWSHRGLDGYTF. The CDR3 nucleotides read TGTGCCTGGAGTCACAGGGGTCTAGATGGCTACACCTTC. The V gene is TRBV30, the J gene TRBJ1-2; 7 nucleotides line up with TRBD1. Germline V gene sequence: CDR1 GTSNPN, CDR2 SVGIG (reference sequence). The CDR3 has 13 amino acids. Losses at the gene ends were 2 bases for V and 6 bases for J; bases not matched to a gene: 6.

The CDR3 spells CASSLTSGLADTQYF. The CDR3, as DNA: TGTGCCAGCAGTTTAACTAGCGGGCTCGCAGATACGCAGTATTTT. The gene calls are TRBV27 and TRBJ2-3; 9 bases agree with TRBD2. Unmatched junction bases numbered 4, after V lost 2 bases and J lost 4 bases. The CDR3 spans 15 residues. Germline CDR1 and CDR2: MNHEY and SMNVEV (reference sequence).

This sequence joins TRBV11-2 and TRBJ1-2; D not resolved. Germline loops: CDR1 SGHAT, CDR2 FQNNGV. This CDR3 spans 14 amino acids. Deletions cut 1 base from V and 4 bases from J, with 10 bases between. CDR3 protein: CASSLGATAYGYTF. The CDR3 DNA reads as TGTGCCAGCAGCTTAGGGGCGACGGCCTATGGCTACACCTTC.

This clone has more than one count but fewer than ten. The rearrangement links TRBV4-3 to TRBJ1-1; tentatively, D is TRBD1 (6 bases). The CDR3 is 16 amino acids. Trimming stripped 0 bases from V and 1 base from J, with 12 bases between. The germline V gene encodes CDR1 LGHNA and CDR2 YSLEER. DNA of the CDR3: TGCGCCAGCAGCCAAGAAGGGCAGGGGACGAACACTGAAGCTTTCTTT. Protein: CASSQEGQGTNTEAFF.